This TCR beta chain is from a study of T cells in Graves' hyperthyroidism and ophthalmopathy. Points from the study as a whole: Ophthalmopathy prediction by the model preceded onset by a median roughly 6 months.

Germline V gene lookup returns CDR1 MDHEN and CDR2 SYDVKM. This CDR3 spans 12 amino acids. This clonotype showed up just a few times. Its antigen is unknown. This could be a read error, since a much larger clone is one nucleotide away. 10 ml of fresh peripheral blood supplied the PBMCs. The source material, RNA transcripts, was used to amplify TCR beta CDR3 regions. RT-PCR in the first round (using the HTBI primer set) targeted the TCR CDR3. TCRdb called the multiplex PCR reads again in MiXCR, with one record for every CDR3 protein. The table has 250,000 to 400,000 distinct CDR3 sequences, around 13% seen once.

This clonotype was obtained from a middle-aged woman with Graves' ophthalmopathy. The chain recombines TRBV28 with TRBJ2-2; D perhaps matches TRBD2 (5 bases). Sequencing was carried out using blood. CDR3 loop: CASSFLTGELSF. The CDR3 region has the DNA TGTGCCAGCAGTTTCCTCACCGGGGAGCTGTCTTTT.